These T cell receptor beta chains were read from a single sample in a study of blood T cells in healthy people across ages. MiXCR, run by TCRdb on the 5' RACE reads, gives a single entry per CDR3 protein. In the table there are hundreds of thousands of distinct CDR3 sequences, around 48% of which are singletons. Sequences were obtained from blood. These receptors were obtained from a man aged 25-40 years in good health. Each CDR3 is given with its conserved first and last residue. A D gene is named only where the DNA matches it firmly. Some rows have no size entry. The others give once, few or many, or a class for an expanded clone.

>TRBD1|TRBJ1-6|TRBV7-9|-
CASSLGRLQGVGNSPLHF
TGTGCCAGCAGCTTAGGGCGGCTACAGGGGGTGGGTAATTCACCCCTCCACTTT
>-|TRBJ2-3|TRBV20-1|-
CSANTGAQAGDTQYF
TGCAGTGCTAATACAGGGGCACAAGCGGGGGATACGCAGTATTTT
>-|TRBJ2-3|TRBV2|-
CASTEVQYF
TGTGCCAGCACTGAGGTTCAGTATTTT
>-|TRBJ2-7|TRBV29-1|few
CSVVFVAAWKSSYEQYF
TGCAGCGTTGTGTTCGTGGCGGCGTGGAAGAGCTCCTACGAGCAGTACTTC
>TRBD2|TRBJ2-5|TRBV9|-
CASSKGLQETQYF
TGTGCCAGCAGCAAGGGACTACAAGAGACCCAGTACTTC
>TRBD2|TRBJ2-1|TRBV24-1|few
CATSDEAGVYNEQFF
TGTGCCACCAGTGACGAAGCGGGGGTATACAATGAGCAGTTCTTC
>-|TRBJ2-7|TRBV4-2|-
CASSQDWGAQGEQYF
TGTGCCAGCAGCCAAGATTGGGGGGCGCAGGGCGAGCAGTACTTC
>-|TRBJ2-3|TRBV3-1|-
CASRGILTDTQYF
TGTGCCAGCAGAGGGATTCTCACAGATACGCAGTATTTT
>-|TRBJ2-7|TRBV20-1|once
CSALTPSSYNEQYF
TGCAGTGCCTTGACACCGAGCTCCTACAATGAGCAGTACTTC
>-|TRBJ2-1|TRBV14|-
CASSQVLGAAEQFF
TGTGCCAGCAGCCAAGTACTAGGAGCCGCTGAGCAGTTCTTC
>-|TRBJ2-2|TRBV12-3/TRBV12-4|-
CASSLLTDPRGNTGELFF
TGTGCCAGCAGTTTATTGACCGATCCCCGGGGCAACACCGGGGAGCTGTTTTTT
>TRBD1|TRBJ2-6|TRBV5-1|-
CASSKTGTGRPSGANVLTF
TGCGCCAGCAGCAAAACCGGGACAGGAAGACCCTCTGGGGCCAACGTCCTGACTTTC
>-|TRBJ1-1|TRBV11-3|-
CASSLFPGRDTEAFF
TGTGCCAGCAGCTTGTTTCCGGGACGGGACACTGAAGCTTTCTTT
>TRBD2|TRBJ2-1|TRBV20-1|few
CSAANPGLGGEQFF
TGCAGTGCTGCCAATCCGGGACTAGGTGGTGAGCAGTTCTTC
>-|TRBJ1-2|TRBV25-1|once
CASSDIGAYGYTF
TGTGCCAGCAGTGATATCGGGGCCTATGGCTACACCTTC
>-|TRBJ1-2|TRBV28|-
CASSLFRTAGSGYTF
TGTGCCAGCAGTTTATTTAGGACGGCCGGTAGTGGCTACACCTTC
>TRBD1|TRBJ1-2|TRBV5-5|-
CASSLVIGQVGGYTF
TGTGCCAGCAGCCTCGTGATTGGACAGGTCGGGGGCTACACCTTC
>TRBD1|TRBJ2-7|TRBV20-1|-
CSAPKRRDSLSYEQYF
TGCAGTGCTCCTAAAAGACGGGACAGTCTCTCCTACGAGCAGTACTTC